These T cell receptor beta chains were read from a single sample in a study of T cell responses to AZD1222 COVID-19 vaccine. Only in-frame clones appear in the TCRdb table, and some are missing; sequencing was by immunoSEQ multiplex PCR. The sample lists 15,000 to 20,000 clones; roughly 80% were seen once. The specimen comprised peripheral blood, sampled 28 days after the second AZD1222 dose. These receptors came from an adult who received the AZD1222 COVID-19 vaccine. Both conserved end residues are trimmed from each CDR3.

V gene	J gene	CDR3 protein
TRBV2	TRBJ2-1	ASSEALGHNEQF
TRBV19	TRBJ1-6	ASSNGQINSPLH
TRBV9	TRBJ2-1	ASSVYEGAYNEQF
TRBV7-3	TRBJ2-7	ASSASATSYEQY
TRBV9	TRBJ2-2	ASSVEAGTTGELF
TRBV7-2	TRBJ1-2	ASSLVGQGAPGGYT
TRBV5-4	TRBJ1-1	ASSFFVDTEAF
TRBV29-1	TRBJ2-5	SSRGTGRETQY
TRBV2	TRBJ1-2	ASCPEENYGYT
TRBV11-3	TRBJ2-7	ASSLELRFQEDEQY
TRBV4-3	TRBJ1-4	ASSQVSFKKDEKLF
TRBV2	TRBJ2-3	ASSESLPDTQY
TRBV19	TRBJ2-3	ASSIAGTGSTDTQY
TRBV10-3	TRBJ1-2	AISESFGVGYGYT
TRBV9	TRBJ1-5	ASSPRGGNQPQH
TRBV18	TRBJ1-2	ASSPTDRGTSYT
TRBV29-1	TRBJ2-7	SFMNWGGDEQY
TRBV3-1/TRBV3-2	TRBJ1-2	ASSHRGTGAIYGYT
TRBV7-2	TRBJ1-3	ASSLVSGNTIY
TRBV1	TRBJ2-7	TSSQDGPRGPYEQY
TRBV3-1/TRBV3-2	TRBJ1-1	ASSQGKGRGMNTEAF
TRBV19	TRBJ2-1	ASSIASGRADEQF
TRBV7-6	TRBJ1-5	ASSRDSYGQPQH